Described below is a single TCR beta chain sequence and its context. The antigen is unknown. The entry originates in a study of a mutant IDH1 vaccine in newly diagnosed glioma. Whole-study context: Treated patients, averaging about 40 years, were roughly 60% male and approximately 38% female. The study, taken as a whole, reports: Changes in the top peripheral T cell clonotypes seemingly had no bearing on pseudoprogression.

V lost 4 bases and J lost 5, with 8 bases in between. Germline loops: CDR1 MNHEY, CDR2 SVGAGI. The CDR3 sequence is 13 residues long. The method was immunoSEQ multiplex PCR; TCRdb's version includes in-frame clones alone and lacks a portion of them. The table shows more than 25,000 clones, with 60% to 80% occurring only once. As for time point: week 35, safety follow-up. The study gave 300 ug of mutant IDH1 20-mer peptide per vaccine dose, with topical imiquimod. The astrocytomas were IDH1-mutant, ATRX-negative, and WHO grade 3 or 4. This sequence was found in a woman aged 25 to 39 with glioma. Some clones in this sample may be carry-over from other donors' samples. The sample here was PBMCs, taken from a glioma patient whose treatment included an IDH1 peptide vaccine. V usage is TRBV6-5 and J usage is TRBJ2-2, with unresolved D. In nucleotides, the CDR3 is TGTGCCAGCAGTTCCCCTCGGACCGGGGAGCTGTTTTTT. This encodes CASSSPRTGELFF.